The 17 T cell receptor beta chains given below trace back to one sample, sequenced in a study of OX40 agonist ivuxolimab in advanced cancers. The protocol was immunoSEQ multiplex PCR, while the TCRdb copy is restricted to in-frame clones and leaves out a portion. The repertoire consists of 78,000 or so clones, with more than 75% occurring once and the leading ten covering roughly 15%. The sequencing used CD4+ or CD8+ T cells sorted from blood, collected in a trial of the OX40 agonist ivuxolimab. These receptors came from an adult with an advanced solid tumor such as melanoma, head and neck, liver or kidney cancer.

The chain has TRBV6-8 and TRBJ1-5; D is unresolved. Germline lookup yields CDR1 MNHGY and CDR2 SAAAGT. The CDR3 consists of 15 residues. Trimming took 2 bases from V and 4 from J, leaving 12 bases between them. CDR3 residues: CASSYRGRPNQPQHF. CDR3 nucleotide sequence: TGTGCCAGCAGTTACCGAGGGCGGCCGAATCAGCCCCAGCATTTT.

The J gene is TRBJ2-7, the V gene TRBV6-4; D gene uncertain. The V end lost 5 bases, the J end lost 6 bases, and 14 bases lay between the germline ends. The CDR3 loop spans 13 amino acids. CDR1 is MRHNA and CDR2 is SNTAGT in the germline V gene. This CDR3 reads CASSPDLSAEQYF. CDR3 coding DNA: TGTGCCAGCAGTCCGGACCTGTCGGCCGAGCAGTACTTC.

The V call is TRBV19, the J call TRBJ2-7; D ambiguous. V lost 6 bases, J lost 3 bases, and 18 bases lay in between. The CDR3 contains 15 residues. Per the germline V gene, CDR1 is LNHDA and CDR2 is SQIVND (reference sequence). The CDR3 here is CASSLRGREGYEQYF. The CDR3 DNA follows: TGTGCCAGTAGCTTAAGAGGTAGGGAAGGCTACGAGCAGTACTTC.

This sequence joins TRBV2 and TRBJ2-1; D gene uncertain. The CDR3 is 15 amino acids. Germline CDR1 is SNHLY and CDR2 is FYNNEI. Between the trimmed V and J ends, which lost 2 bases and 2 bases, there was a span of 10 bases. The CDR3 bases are TGTGCCAGCAGTGAAAGTAGACGTACCTACAATGAGCAGTTCTTC. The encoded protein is CASSESRRTYNEQFF.

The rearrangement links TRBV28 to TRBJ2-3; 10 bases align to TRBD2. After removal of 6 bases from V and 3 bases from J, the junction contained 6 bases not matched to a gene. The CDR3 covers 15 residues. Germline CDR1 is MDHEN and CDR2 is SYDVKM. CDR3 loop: CASSPSGSRTDTQYF. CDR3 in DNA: TGTGCCAGCAGCCCTAGCGGGAGCCGGACAGATACGCAGTATTTT.

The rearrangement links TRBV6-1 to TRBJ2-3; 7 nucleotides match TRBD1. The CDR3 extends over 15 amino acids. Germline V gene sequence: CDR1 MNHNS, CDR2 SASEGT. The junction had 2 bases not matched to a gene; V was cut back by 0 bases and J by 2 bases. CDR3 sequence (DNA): TGTGCCAGCAGTGAAGCCAGGGGGTTCACAGATACGCAGTATTTT. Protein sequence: CASSEARGFTDTQYF.

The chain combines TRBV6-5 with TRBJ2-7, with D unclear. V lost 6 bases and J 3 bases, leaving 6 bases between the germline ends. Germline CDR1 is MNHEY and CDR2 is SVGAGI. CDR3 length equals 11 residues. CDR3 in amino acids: CASRTNYEQYF. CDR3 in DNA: TGTGCCAGCAGGACAAACTACGAGCAGTACTTC.

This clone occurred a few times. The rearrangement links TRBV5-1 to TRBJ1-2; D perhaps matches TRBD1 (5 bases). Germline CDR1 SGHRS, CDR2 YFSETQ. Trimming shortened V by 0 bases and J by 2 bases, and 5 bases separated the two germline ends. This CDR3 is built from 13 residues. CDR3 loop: CASSLGQNYGYTF. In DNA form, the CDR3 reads TGCGCCAGCAGCTTGGGACAGAACTATGGCTACACCTTC.

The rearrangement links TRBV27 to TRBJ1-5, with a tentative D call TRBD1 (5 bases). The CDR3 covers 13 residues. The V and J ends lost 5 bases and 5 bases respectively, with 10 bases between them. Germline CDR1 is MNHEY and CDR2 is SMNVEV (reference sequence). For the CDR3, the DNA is TGTGCCAGCAGTGTCGCAGGGTATCAGCCCCAGCATTTT. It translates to CASSVAGYQPQHF.

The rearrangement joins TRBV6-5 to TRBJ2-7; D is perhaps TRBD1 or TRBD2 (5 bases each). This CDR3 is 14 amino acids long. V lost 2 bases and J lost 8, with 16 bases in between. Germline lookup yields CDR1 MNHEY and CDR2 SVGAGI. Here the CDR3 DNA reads TGTGCCAGCAGTTACGACACCCGAGGGGTGAAGCAGTACTTC. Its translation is CASSYDTRGVKQYF.

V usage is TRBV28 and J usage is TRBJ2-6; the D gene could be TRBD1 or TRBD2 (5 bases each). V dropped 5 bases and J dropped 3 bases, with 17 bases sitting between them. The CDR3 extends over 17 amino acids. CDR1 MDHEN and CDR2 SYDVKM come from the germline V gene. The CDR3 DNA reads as TGTGCCAGCAGTCCTACGGGGCCGCAATATGGGGCCAACGTCCTGACTTTC. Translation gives CASSPTGPQYGANVLTF.

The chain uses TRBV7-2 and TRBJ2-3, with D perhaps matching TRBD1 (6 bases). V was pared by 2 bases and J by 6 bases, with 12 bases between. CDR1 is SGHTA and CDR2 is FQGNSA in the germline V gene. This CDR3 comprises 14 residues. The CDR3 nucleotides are TGTGCCAGCAGCTTAATGGGGGCGAGGGATACGCAGTATTTT. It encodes CASSLMGARDTQYF.

CDR3 nucleotides: TGTGCCAGCAGTGGTGACAGGGCCTCCTACGAGCAGTACTTC. This sequence encodes CASSGDRASYEQYF. The chain combines TRBV2 with TRBJ2-7; TRBD1 aligns across 7 bases. V lost 4 bases and J lost 0; bases outside the gene matches: 3. CDR3 length equals 14 residues. Germline CDR1 is SNHLY and CDR2 is FYNNEI.

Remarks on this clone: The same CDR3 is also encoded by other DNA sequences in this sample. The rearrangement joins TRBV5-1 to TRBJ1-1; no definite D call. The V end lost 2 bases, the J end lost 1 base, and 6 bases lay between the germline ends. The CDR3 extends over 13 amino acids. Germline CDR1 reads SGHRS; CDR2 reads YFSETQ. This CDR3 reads CASSLGENTEAFF. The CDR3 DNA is TGCGCCAGCAGCTTAGGAGAGAACACTGAAGCTTTCTTT.

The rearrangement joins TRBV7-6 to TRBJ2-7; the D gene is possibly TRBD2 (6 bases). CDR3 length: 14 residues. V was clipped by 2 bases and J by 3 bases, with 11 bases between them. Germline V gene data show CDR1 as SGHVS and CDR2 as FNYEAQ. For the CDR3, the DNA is TGTGCCAGCAGCTTATACACGGGACTCTACGAGCAGTACTTC. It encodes CASSLYTGLYEQYF.

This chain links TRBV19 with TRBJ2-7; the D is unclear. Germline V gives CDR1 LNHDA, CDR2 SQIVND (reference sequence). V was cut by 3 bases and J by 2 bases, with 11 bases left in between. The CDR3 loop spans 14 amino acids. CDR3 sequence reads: CASSIGRSTYEQYF. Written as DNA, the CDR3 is TGTGCCAGTAGTATTGGCAGATCTACCTACGAGCAGTACTTC.

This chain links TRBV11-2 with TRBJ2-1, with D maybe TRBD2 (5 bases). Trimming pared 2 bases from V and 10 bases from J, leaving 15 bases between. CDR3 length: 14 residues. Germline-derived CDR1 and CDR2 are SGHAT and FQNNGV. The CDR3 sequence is CASSLRRRLAEQFF. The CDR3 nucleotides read TGTGCCAGCAGCTTACGAAGGCGCCTAGCCGAGCAGTTCTTC.